Given below is one T cell receptor (beta chain) in context. Its target is not known. This record belongs to a study of cytomegalovirus exposure and HLA in healthy donors. The study's findings and limits: Sequencing depth roughly uniform across donors was assumed in presence/absence analyses.

The PCR used 60 Vbeta and 13 Jbeta primers. The table came from immunoSEQ multiplex PCR; TCRdb's copy has only in-frame clones and leaves some out. The data contain about 150,000 clones, 55% to 70% of them seen just once; the ten biggest clones take up 3%. Germline values: CDR1 MNHNY, CDR2 SVGAGI (reference sequence). Unmatched junction bases numbered 9, after V lost 6 bases and J lost 4 bases. CDR3 size: 15 residues. Sequenced material: PBMCs. The V and J genes are TRBV6-6 and TRBJ2-5; TRBD2 aligns across 9 bases. The TCR sequence derives from a woman aged 25 to 39 in good health and CMV-seropositive. DNA for the CDR3: TGTGCCAGCAGCCCACGGACTAGCGTGTCAGAGACCCAGTACTTC. Translated, it gives CASSPRTSVSETQYF.